This T cell receptor beta chain was sequenced in a study of blood T cell repertoires in COVID-19. The CDR3 spans 16 residues. Germline V gene lookup returns CDR1 PRHDT and CDR2 FYEKMQ (reference sequence). Trimming removed 5 bases from V and 6 bases from J; junction bases left unmatched: 11. Seattle patients were enrolled while actively infected and followed longitudinally. This table comes from immunoSEQ multiplex PCR, and its TCRdb copy is limited to in-frame clones, with some not included. Among 350,000 or so clones, roughly nine tenths were seen once, and the ten largest hold over 3.5%. The specimen was peripheral blood. The chain links TRBV13 to TRBJ2-1, with 9 positions matching TRBD2. This clonotype was sampled from a woman aged 55-69 years with COVID-19, enrolled during active disease. The CDR3 reads CASSPSLGGGGNEQFF. The CDR3 coding sequence is TGTGCCAGCAGCCCGTCGCTGGGCGGGGGGGGCAATGAGCAGTTCTTC.